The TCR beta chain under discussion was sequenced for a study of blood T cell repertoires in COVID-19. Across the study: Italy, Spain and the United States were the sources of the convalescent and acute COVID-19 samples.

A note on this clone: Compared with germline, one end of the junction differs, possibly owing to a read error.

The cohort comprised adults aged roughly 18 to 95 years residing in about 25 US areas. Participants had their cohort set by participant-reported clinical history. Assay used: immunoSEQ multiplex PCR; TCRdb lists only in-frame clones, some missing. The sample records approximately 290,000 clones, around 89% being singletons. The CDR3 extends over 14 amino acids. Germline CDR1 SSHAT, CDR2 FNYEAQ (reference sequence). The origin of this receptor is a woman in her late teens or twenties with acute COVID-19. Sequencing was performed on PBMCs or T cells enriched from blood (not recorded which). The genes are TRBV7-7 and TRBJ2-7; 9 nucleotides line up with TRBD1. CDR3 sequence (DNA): TGTGCTAGCAGCCTCGGACAGGGGTCTGACGAGCAGTACTTC. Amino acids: CASSLGQGSDEQYF.